The following is a T cell receptor beta chain sequence with its context. Trimming removed 4 bases at V and 4 bases at J, with 9 bases between. CDR3 length equals 13 residues. Germline CDR1 SGHRS, CDR2 YFSETQ. TCRdb's table, derived via immunoSEQ multiplex PCR, lists solely in-frame clones and lacks some. The sample has around 260,000 clones, 85% seen once. These data belong to a study of blood T cell repertoires in COVID-19. V usage is TRBV5-1 and J usage is TRBJ2-4; D remains ambiguous. The sample was peripheral blood. This clonotype was sampled from a human donor in a cohort sampled during active COVID-19. CDR3 protein: CASSPLPKNIQYF. The CDR3 DNA reads TGCGCCAGCAGCCCCCTACCGAAAAACATTCAGTACTTC.